Detailed here is one TCR beta chain. Its target is unknown. This entry comes from a study of graft-versus-host responses after intestinal transplantation. This table comes from immunoSEQ multiplex PCR, and its TCRdb copy is limited to in-frame clones, with some not included. The sample records over 80,000 clones, 91% being singletons. Trimming took off 1 base at V and 2 bases at J, with 12 bases between the two ends. Germline V gene sequence: CDR1 LGHNA, CDR2 YSLEER. The CDR3 runs to 16 residues. The gene calls are TRBV4-3 and TRBJ1-3, with a tentative D call TRBD1 (6 bases). This clonotype was sampled from a human donor who was the organ donor for an intestinal transplant. The sequencing here drew on unstimulated CD4+ T cells sorted from spleen or lymph node cells, taken before transplant. The CDR3 DNA reads as TGCGCCAGCAGCCAAGCCGGACAGAGTACTGGAAACACCATATATTTT. It translates to CASSQAGQSTGNTIYF.